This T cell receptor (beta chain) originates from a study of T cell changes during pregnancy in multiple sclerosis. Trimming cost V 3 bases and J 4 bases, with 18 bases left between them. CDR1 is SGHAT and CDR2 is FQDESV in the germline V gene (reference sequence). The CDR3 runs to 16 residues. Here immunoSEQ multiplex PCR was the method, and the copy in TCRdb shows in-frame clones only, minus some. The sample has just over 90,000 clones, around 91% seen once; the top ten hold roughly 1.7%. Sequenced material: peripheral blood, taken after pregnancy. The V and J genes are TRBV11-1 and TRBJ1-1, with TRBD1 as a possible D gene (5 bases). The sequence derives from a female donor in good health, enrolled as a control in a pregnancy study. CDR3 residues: CASSFTRTYSSTEAFF. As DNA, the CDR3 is TGTGCCAGCAGCTTTACTCGGACATATTCGAGCACTGAAGCTTTCTTT.